This T cell receptor (beta chain) comes out of a study of blood T cell repertoires in COVID-19. Study in general: Samples representing acute and convalescent COVID-19 were sourced from the United States, Italy and Spain.

This clone was detected once. The V gene lost 3 bases and the J gene lost 1 base, with 8 bases spanning the gap. The CDR3 spans 15 residues. Germline CDR1 and CDR2: SGDLS and YYNGEE. The assay was immunoSEQ multiplex PCR, and TCRdb's table has in-frame clones only and misses some. The data hold approximately 260,000 clones, with 75% to 95% observed a single time. This clonotype was sampled from a woman aged 18-35 years who had recovered from COVID-19. The sample consisted of PBMCs or T cells enriched from blood (not recorded which). The V and J genes are TRBV9 and TRBJ1-6; D is ambiguous. CDR3 sequence: CASSESGSYNSPLHF. In DNA, the CDR3 is TGTGCCAGCAGCGAGAGCGGGTCCTATAATTCACCCCTCCACTTT. Supplemented by reference TRBV9 and TRBJ1-6, the full variable domain reads DSGVTQTPKHLITATGQRVTLRCSPRSGDLSVYWYQQSLDQGLQFLIQYYNGEERAKGNILERFSAQQFPDLHSELNLSSLELGDSALYFCASSESGSYNSPLHFGNGTRLTVT.